The 20 T cell receptor beta chains presented below share a single source sample, sequenced in a study of cytomegalovirus exposure and HLA in healthy donors. In the PCR, 60 Vbeta and 13 Jbeta primers were used. The assay was immunoSEQ multiplex PCR, and TCRdb's table has in-frame clones only and misses some. The sample has roughly 150,000 clones, nearly 80% seen once. The sequenced material came from PBMCs. The source of these receptors is a middle-aged woman in good health and CMV-seronegative.

The rearrangement links TRBV6-1 to TRBJ2-7, with 9 bases that match TRBD1. The CDR3 has 14 amino acids. Per germline, CDR1 MNHNS and CDR2 SASEGT. The V and J ends lost 5 bases and 5 bases, in that order; junction bases with no gene match: 7. The CDR3 region is CASSPDRGNNEQYF. The CDR3, as DNA: TGTGCCAGCAGTCCGGACAGGGGTAACAACGAGCAGTACTTC.

This clone was counted between two and nine times. The chain recombines TRBV6-1 with TRBJ2-1; perhaps TRBD2 as D (5 bases). The germline gives CDR1 MNHNS, CDR2 SASEGT. Trimming shortened V by 5 bases and J by 9 bases, and 14 bases separated the two germline ends. The CDR3 covers 13 residues. In nucleotides, the CDR3 is TGTGCCAGCAGTCCCTCGGGTGCGGGTGAGCAGTTCTTC. This sequence encodes CASSPSGAGEQFF.

As regards this clone: Its ends do not fully match the called genes, so a read error is possible. The DNA for the CDR3 is TGCGCCAGCAGCCAAGATCAGGGGTCTGGGGCCAACGGCCTGACTTTC. It codes for CASSQDQGSGANGLTF. The rearrangement uses TRBV4-3 and TRBJ2-6; possibly TRBD1 for D (6 bases). The CDR3 has 16 residues. Germline values: CDR1 LGHNA, CDR2 YSLEER.

The chain links TRBV5-4 to TRBJ2-1; 11 positions agree with TRBD2. This CDR3 contains 15 residues. The J segment lost 6 bases and the V segment lost 4 bases, leaving 6 bases of the junction unmatched. The germline CDR1 and CDR2 sequences are SGHNT and YYREEE (reference sequence). The CDR3 reads CASSTSSGGFNEQFF. The CDR3 DNA sequence: TGTGCCAGCAGCACCTCTAGCGGGGGGTTCAATGAGCAGTTCTTC.

The chain has TRBV28 and TRBJ1-5; a weak D match, TRBD1 (5 bases). CDR3 size: 13 residues. The V gene lost 5 bases and the J gene lost 4 bases, with 9 bases spanning the gap. From germline, CDR1 is MDHEN and CDR2 SYDVKM. The CDR3 here is CASSPGINQPQHF. CDR3 DNA sequence: TGTGCCAGCAGTCCAGGGATTAATCAGCCCCAGCATTTT. Together with reference TRBV28 and TRBJ1-5, the CDR3 gives the full variable domain: DVKVTQSSRYLVKRTGEKVFLECVQDMDHENMFWYRQDPGLGLRLIYFSYDVKMKEKGDIPEGYSVSREKKERFSLILESASTNQTSMYLCASSPGINQPQHFGDGTRLSIL.

The CDR3 sequence is CAWSTWASGLDTQYF. DNA for the CDR3: TGTGCCTGGAGCACGTGGGCCTCGGGGTTAGATACGCAGTATTTT. The chain combines TRBV30 with TRBJ2-3; D possibly corresponds to TRBD2 (5 bases). Germline V gene lookup returns CDR1 GTSNPN and CDR2 SVGIG (reference sequence). CDR3 length equals 15 residues. Trimming stripped 3 bases from V and 5 bases from J, with 18 bases between.

The chain carries TRBV28 and TRBJ2-1, with TRBD2 identical over 9 bases. The length of the CDR3 is 17 residues. V shed 5 bases and J 7 bases; nucleotides not matched to a gene: 15. Looked up from germline, CDR1 is MDHEN and CDR2 is SYDVKM. The CDR3 sequence: CASSPPKAGGPGNEQFF. The CDR3 DNA reads TGTGCCAGCAGTCCCCCGAAGGCGGGAGGGCCGGGAAATGAGCAGTTCTTC.

CDR3 sequence: CASSLGGQGADTQYF. For the CDR3, the DNA is TGTGCCAGCAGCTTAGGGGGACAGGGGGCAGATACGCAGTATTTT. V and J are TRBV11-2 and TRBJ2-3; 11 bases are a match to TRBD1. Germline V gene data show CDR1 as SGHAT and CDR2 as FQNNGV. CDR3 length: 15 amino acids. After removal of 1 base from V and 4 bases from J, the junction contained 1 base not matched to a gene. Using reference TRBV11-2 and TRBJ2-3 for the parts outside the CDR3, the full variable domain is EAGVAQSPRYKIIEKRQSVAFWCNPISGHATLYWYQQILGQGPKLLIQFQNNGVVDDSQLPKDRFSAERLKGVDSTLKIQPAKLEDSAVYLCASSLGGQGADTQYFGPGTRLTVL.

This chain connects TRBV6-5 to TRBJ2-7; 8 positions agree with TRBD1. The ends lost 2 bases at V and 4 bases at J; junction bases unmatched: 7. The CDR3 length is 15 residues. Germline CDR1 is MNHEY and CDR2 is SVGAGI. The CDR3 nucleotides are TGTGCCAGCAGTTACGGGGCAGGGGGCGGGTACGAGCAGTACTTC. Translated, it gives CASSYGAGGGYEQYF.

In its sample, this clone was seen a few times. This sequence joins TRBV2 and TRBJ1-1; maybe TRBD1 (5 bases). The CDR3 loop spans 14 amino acids. V was pared by 2 bases and J by 4 bases, with 11 bases between. Germline-derived CDR1 and CDR2 are SNHLY and FYNNEI. The CDR3 sequence: CASSELVQGTEAFF. For the CDR3, the DNA is TGTGCCAGCAGTGAATTGGTCCAGGGCACTGAAGCTTTCTTT.

The chain couples TRBV9 to TRBJ2-3; possibly TRBD2 for D (5 bases). Per germline, CDR1 SGDLS and CDR2 YYNGEE. This CDR3 region has 15 residues. Trimming removed 2 bases at V and 2 bases at J, with 12 bases between. This CDR3 reads CASSVDSGYTDTQYF. The CDR3, as DNA: TGTGCCAGCAGCGTTGATTCGGGATACACAGATACGCAGTATTTT.

In regard to this clone: The junction departs from germline at one end; a sequencing error may be responsible. The chain carries TRBV7-7 and TRBJ2-5; 9 bases agree with TRBD2. This CDR3 is 15 amino acids long. Germline lookup yields CDR1 SSHAT and CDR2 FNYEAQ (reference sequence). CDR3: CASSILAGELETQYF. CDR3 bases: TGTGCTAGCAGCATATTAGCGGGAGAGCTAGAGACCCAGTACTTC.

The chain is built from TRBV28 and TRBJ1-1; weak D call: TRBD1 (5 bases). Per germline, CDR1 MDHEN and CDR2 SYDVKM. Trimming shortened V by 4 bases and J by 10 bases, and 13 bases separated the two germline ends. The CDR3 is 12 amino acids. The chain's CDR3 is CASSYRQLRAFF. In nucleotides, the CDR3 is TGTGCCAGCAGTTACCGACAGTTGCGAGCTTTCTTT.

The genes are TRBV28 and TRBJ1-3, with a tentative D call TRBD1 (5 bases). Germline-derived CDR1 and CDR2 are MDHEN and SYDVKM. V lost 8 bases, J lost 1 base, and 15 bases lay in between. This CDR3 comprises 15 residues. The CDR3 spells CASLPSTVSGNTIYF. The CDR3 region has the DNA TGTGCCAGCCTCCCCTCGACAGTATCTGGAAACACCATATATTTT. The full variable domain, its missing parts supplied by reference TRBV28 and TRBJ1-3, is DVKVTQSSRYLVKRTGEKVFLECVQDMDHENMFWYRQDPGLGLRLIYFSYDVKMKEKGDIPEGYSVSREKKERFSLILESASTNQTSMYLCASLPSTVSGNTIYFGEGSWLTVV.

Only one count was recorded for this clone. This chain connects TRBV30 to TRBJ1-3; tentative D call: TRBD1 (5 bases). The CDR3 totals 15 residues. Deletions cut 4 bases from V and 0 bases from J, with 13 bases between. CDR1 is GTSNPN and CDR2 is SVGIG in the germline V gene (reference sequence). Here the CDR3 DNA reads TGTGCCTGGACCTTGGGGCCTTCCTCTGGAAACACCATATATTTT. Its translation: CAWTLGPSSGNTIYF.

The V and J genes are TRBV10-3 and TRBJ2-5; 8 nucleotides agree with TRBD1. This CDR3 region has 13 residues. The junction had 3 bases not matched to a gene; V was cut back by 6 bases and J by 3 bases. Germline lookup yields CDR1 ENHRY and CDR2 SYGVKD. CDR3 region: CAISRGLEETQYF. The CDR3 bases are TGTGCCATCAGCAGGGGGCTTGAAGAGACCCAGTACTTC.

This chain links TRBV19 with TRBJ2-2; D unresolved. Germline V gene lookup returns CDR1 LNHDA and CDR2 SQIVND (reference sequence). The CDR3 covers 15 residues. Trimming pared 6 bases from V and 5 bases from J, leaving 16 bases between. The CDR3 DNA reads TGTGCCAGTAGAGTGGTGATGGAGAGTACCGGGGAGCTGTTTTTT. Translated, it gives CASRVVMESTGELFF.

The chain has TRBV18 and TRBJ2-7, with a tentative D call TRBD1 (5 bases). The CDR3 contains 12 residues. Germline V gives CDR1 KGHSH, CDR2 LQKENI. The V and J ends lost 3 bases and 6 bases respectively, with 9 bases between them. As DNA, the CDR3 is TGTGCCAGCTCACCGGACACCGGCGAGCAGTACTTC. This encodes CASSPDTGEQYF.

The chain has TRBV11-2 and TRBJ2-7, with D perhaps TRBD2 (6 bases). V was shortened by 1 base and J by 11 bases, with 15 bases between the two germline ends. The germline gives CDR1 SGHAT, CDR2 FQNNGV. The CDR3 runs 13 residues. CDR3 loop: CASSLGPWREEYF. In DNA form, the CDR3 reads TGTGCCAGCAGCTTAGGGCCCTGGAGGGAGGAGTACTTC.

The J gene is TRBJ2-1, the V gene TRBV7-8, with TRBD2 matching 7 bases. CDR1 SGHVS and CDR2 FQNEAQ come from the germline V gene. V lost 6 bases, J lost 1 base, and 6 bases stayed unmatched. CDR3 length equals 15 residues. The CDR3 protein is CASRRQRGSYNEQFF. CDR3 sequence (DNA): TGTGCCAGCAGGCGACAGCGGGGATCCTACAATGAGCAGTTCTTC.